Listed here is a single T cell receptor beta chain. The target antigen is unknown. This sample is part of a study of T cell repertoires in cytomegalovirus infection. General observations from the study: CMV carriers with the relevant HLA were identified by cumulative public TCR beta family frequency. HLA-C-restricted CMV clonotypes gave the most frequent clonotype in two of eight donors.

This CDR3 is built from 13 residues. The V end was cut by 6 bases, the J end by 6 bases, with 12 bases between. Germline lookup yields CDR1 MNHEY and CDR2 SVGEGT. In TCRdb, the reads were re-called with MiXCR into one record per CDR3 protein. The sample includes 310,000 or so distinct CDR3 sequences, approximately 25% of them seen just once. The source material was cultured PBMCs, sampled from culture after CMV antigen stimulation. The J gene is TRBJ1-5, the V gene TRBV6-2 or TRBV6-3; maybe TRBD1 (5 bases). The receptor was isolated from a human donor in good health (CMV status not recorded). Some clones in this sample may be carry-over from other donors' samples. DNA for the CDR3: TGTGCCAGCAGCCCCGTGGGGGGTCAGCCCCAGCATTTT. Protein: CASSPVGGQPQHF.